The source of this T cell receptor (beta chain) is a study of blood T cell repertoires in COVID-19. Looking at the study overall: Donors in the United States, Italy and Spain gave samples during acute or convalescent COVID-19.

Germline CDR1 reads MNHEY; CDR2 reads SVGEGT. The CDR3 has 17 amino acids. The trim removed 4 bases at V and 2 bases at J, leaving 13 bases unmatched. Original analysis: The authors estimated nucleated cell counts from reference gene primer amplification. Assay used: immunoSEQ multiplex PCR; TCRdb lists only in-frame clones, some missing. From that table come the V and J calls and clone size; the DNA was used to work out D and trimming. Here the sample spans 170,000 or so clones, approximately 86% being singletons. This sequence originates from a man aged 50 to 60 with active or convalescent COVID-19. Sequenced sample: peripheral blood. This chain links TRBV6-2 or TRBV6-3 with TRBJ2-7, with 8 positions matching TRBD2. The CDR3 nucleotides are TGTGCCAGCAGTTCCCGCCCGGGCGGGAGGCACCCCTACGAGCAGTACTTC. It is translated as CASSSRPGGRHPYEQYF.